The TCR beta chain described here comes from a study of cytomegalovirus exposure and HLA in healthy donors. Study at large: HLA-typed donors were the source of 83 million or so unique TCRs, which an early data release held. Overall study findings and caveats: TCR beta chains associated with HLA were, in a later analysis, more clonally expanded than equally common others. TCR beta V segments were, for the most part, productive about 87% or about 30% of the time in an earlier analysis. CMV serostatus was the only immune exposure information that was available.

The V end lost 7 bases, the J end lost 0 bases, and 12 bases lay between the germline ends. CDR1 is SGHRS and CDR2 is YFSETQ in the germline V gene. This CDR3 comprises 14 residues. This clone was detected once. Its target is unknown. PCR amplification relied on 60 Vbeta primers (plus 13 Jbeta primers). Profiling relied on immunoSEQ multiplex PCR, and the TCRdb table lists in-frame clones only, not all of them. The sample has roughly 73,000 clones, roughly 82% seen once; the top ten hold around 12%. The sequence was obtained from a man between 70 and 80 years old in good health and CMV-seronegative. Sequences were obtained from PBMCs. The chain has TRBV5-1 and TRBJ2-3; possibly TRBD1 for D (5 bases). CDR3 DNA: TGCGCCAGCGGAACAGGCTCTAGCACAGATACGCAGTATTTT. It codes for CASGTGSSTDTQYF.